The 25 T cell receptor beta chains below all came from one sample that was sequenced in a study of cytomegalovirus exposure and HLA in healthy donors. The PCR used 60 Vbeta and 13 Jbeta primers. The repertoire was sequenced with immunoSEQ multiplex PCR; TCRdb's copy has only in-frame clones and lacks some. The sample has about 120,000 clones, around 78% seen once. Specimen: PBMCs. The receptors were sampled from a woman in her twenties or thirties in good health and CMV-seropositive.

V and J are TRBV18 and TRBJ2-3, with TRBD2 matching 8 bases. This CDR3 is 15 amino acids long. Germline assignment: CDR1 KGHSH and CDR2 LQKENI. V dropped 3 bases and J dropped 2; count of bases not matched to a gene: 4. The DNA for the CDR3 is TGTGCCAGCTCACCGCGGGGGGCCGACACAGATACGCAGTATTTT. It translates to CASSPRGADTDTQYF.

In nucleotides, the CDR3 is TGTGCCAGCAGCCGAATCCACCGCCTGGTCGAACGCGGCACCGGGGAGCTGTTTTTT. It translates to CASSRIHRLVERGTGELFF. This chain uses TRBV7-6 with TRBJ2-2; no clear D gene. The CDR3 spans 19 residues. Per germline, CDR1 SGHVS and CDR2 FNYEAQ. V lost 5 bases, J lost 4 bases, and 26 bases lay in between.

The V call is TRBV6-1, the J call TRBJ2-2; 8 bases fit TRBD1. After removal of 1 base from V and 3 bases from J, the junction contained 1 base not matched to a gene. The CDR3 runs to 15 residues. Germline V CDR1 and CDR2: MNHNS, SASEGT. The CDR3 here is CASSEGTGYTGELFF. The CDR3 nucleotides read TGTGCCAGCAGTGAAGGGACAGGGTACACCGGGGAGCTGTTTTTT.

This clone came up many times. CDR3 in DNA: TGTGCCAGCAGTTACACGCTCGCGGGCGGGGAGCTGTTTTTT. Encoded protein: CASSYTLAGGELFF. The chain links TRBV6-5 to TRBJ2-2; tentatively, D is TRBD2 (5 bases). This CDR3 comprises 14 residues. Looked up from germline, CDR1 is MNHEY and CDR2 is SVGAGI. Trimming pared 2 bases from V and 7 bases from J, leaving 11 bases between.

The V gene is TRBV7-3, the J gene TRBJ2-7, with 10 bases that match TRBD2. With V trimmed by 3 bases and J by 4 bases, 6 bases remained unmatched. CDR1 and CDR2 from the germline V gene are SGHTA and FQGTGA. The CDR3 spans 15 residues. The CDR3 region is CASSFKASGGYEQYF. The CDR3 nucleotides read TGTGCCAGCAGCTTCAAGGCTAGCGGGGGATACGAGCAGTACTTC.

In this sample, this clone turned up a few times. The chain joins TRBV6-5 to TRBJ1-3; possibly TRBD1 for D (5 bases). CDR3 length: 15 residues. Trimming took off 6 bases at V and 0 bases at J, with 12 bases between the two ends. CDR1 is MNHEY and CDR2 is SVGAGI in the germline V gene. The CDR3 loop reads CASSQGLSSGNTIYF. CDR3 coding DNA: TGTGCCAGCAGCCAGGGACTCAGCTCTGGAAACACCATATATTTT.

As DNA, the CDR3 is TGTGCCACCAGCAGAGATAAGGGACACCAACCCACCGGCTACACCTTC. This gives the protein CATSRDKGHQPTGYTF. The chain carries TRBV15 and TRBJ1-2, with a weak D call TRBD1 (6 bases). The CDR3 is made up of 16 amino acids. Trimming took 0 bases from V and 8 from J, leaving 19 bases between them. Per the germline V gene, CDR1 is LNHNV and CDR2 is YYDKDF (reference sequence). The whole variable domain, remainder taken from reference TRBV15 and TRBJ1-2, is DAMVIQNPRYQVTQFGKPVTLSCSQTLNHNVMYWYQQKSSQAPKLLFHYYDKDFNNEADTPDNFQSRRPNTSFCFLDIRSPGLGDTAMYLCATSRDKGHQPTGYTFGSGTRLTVV.

V usage is TRBV5-1 and J usage is TRBJ2-3, with D possibly being TRBD1 (6 bases). Trimming took off 1 base at V and 2 bases at J, with 20 bases between the two ends. The CDR3 is made up of 18 amino acids. Germline loops: CDR1 SGHRS, CDR2 YFSETQ. CDR3 residues: CASSLSPWTVSHTDTQYF. The DNA for the CDR3 is TGCGCCAGCAGCTTGTCCCCCTGGACAGTTTCCCACACAGATACGCAGTATTTT.

The chain recombines TRBV19 with TRBJ1-2; 9 positions agree with TRBD1. This CDR3 region has 13 residues. The V gene end was trimmed by 7 bases and the J gene end by 8 bases; junction bases not matched to a gene: 8. Germline V gene sequence: CDR1 LNHDA, CDR2 SQIVND (reference sequence). CDR3 region: CASTPDRGGGYTF. DNA for the CDR3: TGTGCCAGTACCCCGGACAGGGGAGGCGGCTACACCTTC.

In nucleotides, the CDR3 is TGTGCCAGCAGTACCTTCGGGGGGCGCACAGATACGCAGTATTTT. Translated: CASSTFGGRTDTQYF. J is TRBJ2-3 and V is TRBV2; weak D call: TRBD2 (7 bases). The CDR3 covers 15 residues. With 5 bases removed from V and 1 base from J, the gap between germline ends came to 13 bases. Per germline, CDR1 SNHLY and CDR2 FYNNEI.

This chain uses TRBV30 with TRBJ1-1; TRBD1 is a possible D gene (5 bases). Trimming shortened V by 1 base and J by 4 bases, and 13 bases separated the two germline ends. Germline V lookup: CDR1 GTSNPN, CDR2 SVGIG (reference sequence). The CDR3 extends over 14 amino acids. This chain's CDR3 is CAWSERRVGTEAFF. The CDR3 nucleotides are TGTGCCTGGAGTGAACGCAGGGTGGGCACTGAAGCTTTCTTT.

This clone has just a few counts. J is TRBJ1-4 and V is TRBV4-3, with D possibly TRBD1 on 5 matching bases. CDR1 LGHNA and CDR2 YSLEER come from the germline V gene. The CDR3 length is 13 residues. Trimming removed 1 base from V and 5 bases from J, with 5 bases in between. The CDR3 reads CASSQGGNEKLFF. The CDR3 DNA follows: TGCGCCAGCAGCCAAGGGGGCAATGAAAAACTGTTTTTT.

About this clone itself: This likely comes from a read error, as the CDR3 has no conserved phenylalanine or tryptophan at its end. The DNA is omitted, as the CDR3 cannot be located on it reliably, and the CDR3 follows TCRdb's listing. The chain employs TRBV7-9 and TRBJ1-6; the tabulated D call, TRBD1, remains unverified against the DNA. Germline V CDR1 and CDR2: SEHNR, FQNEAQ (reference sequence). The CDR3 extends over 16 residues, inclusive of both ends. The CDR3 spells CASSKSHRDIPPHPDE.

The CDR3 DNA reads TGTGCCAGCAGCCCCTACCGAGCGGGGTTTGGCAACGAGCAGTACTTC. It codes for CASSPYRAGFGNEQYF. V usage is TRBV13 and J usage is TRBJ2-5, with 7 positions matching TRBD2. The DNA end lines up better with TRBJ2-7; the J call may be wrong. CDR3 size: 16 residues. Germline V gene lookup returns CDR1 PRHDT and CDR2 FYEKMQ (reference sequence).

The V and J genes are TRBV5-4 and TRBJ2-7; 9 bases fit TRBD1. With 3 bases clipped from V and 3 bases from J, the junction kept 7 bases outside the gene matches. Germline V gene sequence: CDR1 SGHNT, CDR2 YYREEE (reference sequence). The CDR3 has 15 residues. This CDR3 reads CASSSAGTGNYEQYF. CDR3 bases: TGTGCCAGCAGCTCCGCCGGGACAGGGAACTACGAGCAGTACTTC.

The J gene is TRBJ2-7, the V gene TRBV11-2; 11 bases fit TRBD2. Germline values: CDR1 SGHAT, CDR2 FQNNGV. V dropped 0 bases and J dropped 2; count of bases not matched to a gene: 0. This CDR3 is built from 15 residues. CDR3 sequence reads: CASSLELAGAYEQYF. The CDR3 DNA follows: TGTGCCAGCAGCTTAGAACTAGCGGGGGCCTACGAGCAGTACTTC.

The sample holds a few counts of this clone. The J gene is TRBJ2-7, the V gene TRBV29-1, with a tentative D call TRBD1 (6 bases). This CDR3 has 14 residues. Trimming removed 5 bases from V and 2 bases from J, with 16 bases in between. Germline CDR1 reads SQVTM; CDR2 reads ANQGSEA. The CDR3 loop reads CSVHKVDRAYEQYF. Written as DNA, the CDR3 is TGCAGCGTTCATAAGGTGGACAGAGCCTACGAGCAGTACTTC.

V usage is TRBV4-1 and J usage is TRBJ2-2; tentative D call: TRBD1 (7 bases). Per the germline V gene, CDR1 is MGHRA and CDR2 is YSYEKL. There are 13 residues in the CDR3. Between the trimmed V and J ends, which lost 0 bases and 10 bases, there was a span of 9 bases. The CDR3 sequence is CASSQDRGVELFF. DNA for the CDR3: TGCGCCAGCAGCCAAGACAGGGGGGTGGAGCTGTTTTTT.

For the CDR3, the DNA is TGTGCCAGCAGCAGAGTTGGGAACACTGAAGCTTTCTTT. Encoded protein: CASSRVGNTEAFF. The chain combines TRBV7-9 with TRBJ1-1; no clear D. Trimming shortened V by 5 bases and J by 1 base, and 8 bases separated the two germline ends. The V gene's germline CDR1 is SEHNR and CDR2 FQNEAQ (reference sequence). This CDR3 is 13 amino acids long.

The rearrangement joins TRBV6-5 to TRBJ2-7; a possible D gene is TRBD2 (5 bases). This CDR3 spans 14 amino acids. The V end was cut by 4 bases, the J end by 6 bases, with 16 bases between. Germline V lookup: CDR1 MNHEY, CDR2 SVGAGI. The chain's CDR3 is CASSLAGNSVEQYF. As DNA, the CDR3 is TGTGCCAGCAGTTTGGCCGGGAATTCCGTCGAGCAGTACTTC.

The table lists this clone with a count of one. This rearrangement joins TRBV5-6 to TRBJ2-7; D might be TRBD1 (6 bases). The V gene lost 6 bases and the J gene lost 3 bases, with 13 bases spanning the gap. The CDR3 runs 13 residues. Germline assignment: CDR1 SGHDT and CDR2 YYEEEE. CDR3 DNA sequence: TGTGCCAGCACTCGGGACACTAACTACGAGCAGTACTTC. Amino acids: CASTRDTNYEQYF.

This sequence joins TRBV7-9 and TRBJ2-3; TRBD1 matches at 7 bases. In germline, CDR1 is SEHNR, CDR2 FQNEAQ (reference sequence). This CDR3 is 14 amino acids long. J was trimmed by 4 bases and V by 2 bases; bases with no gene match: 3. In DNA form, the CDR3 reads TGTGCCAGCAGCTTAAGTACAGGGGCAGATACGCAGTATTTT. This gives the protein CASSLSTGADTQYF.

This clone was seen a single time. This chain joins TRBV21-1 and TRBJ2-5; the table calls TRBD2, which could not be checked here. TRBV21-1 is designated a pseudogene. CDR3 length: 16 residues. The CDR3 sequence: CASSKEVGESSRTQYF. The CDR3 coding sequence is TGTGCCAGCAGCAAAGAGGTCGGGGAGAGCAGTCGGACCCAGTACTTC.

The rearrangement links TRBV10-3 to TRBJ1-3; 7 nucleotides match TRBD1. With 11 bases clipped from V and 0 bases from J, the junction kept 7 bases outside the gene matches. Germline CDR1 is ENHRY and CDR2 is SYGVKD. The CDR3 covers 14 residues. The CDR3 DNA is TGTGCCTCGCTCAGGGGGGACTCTGGAAACACCATATATTTT. Protein product: CASLRGDSGNTIYF.

This chain joins TRBV28 and TRBJ2-7; 9 nucleotides match TRBD1. The CDR3 has 15 amino acids. V trimming: 5 bases; J trimming: 0 bases; junction bases outside the gene matches: 5. Germline lookup yields CDR1 MDHEN and CDR2 SYDVKM. The CDR3 reads CASSGGQGPSYEQYF. The CDR3 DNA is TGTGCCAGCAGTGGGGGACAGGGACCCTCCTACGAGCAGTACTTC.